This T cell receptor beta chain came from a study of cytomegalovirus exposure and HLA in healthy donors. The study, taken as a whole, reports: Several of the most significant clusters appeared, in a later analysis, to be linked to common viral pathogens. TCR beta V segments were, for the most part, productive about 87% or about 30% of the time in an earlier analysis.

The PCR had 60 Vbeta and 13 Jbeta primers. Some clones are missing from TCRdb's copy, which holds only in-frame ones; the method was immunoSEQ multiplex PCR. The sample consists of roughly 220,000 clones, 70% of them appearing once. CDR1 is SGHKS, CDR2 YYEKEE, per germline (reference sequence). V gave up 0 bases and J gave up 0 bases, with 10 bases separating them. CDR3 size: 16 residues. This clone was recorded a few times. No antigen is known for it. The V gene is TRBV5-5, the J gene TRBJ2-1, with D uncertain. Source material: PBMCs. The clonotype comes from a man in his forties in good health and CMV-seropositive. The CDR3 spells CASSLVYGFSYNEQFF. The CDR3 DNA follows: TGTGCCAGCAGCTTGGTTTACGGGTTCTCCTACAATGAGCAGTTCTTC. The full variable domain, completed using reference TRBV5-5 and TRBJ2-1, is DAGVTQSPTHLIKTRGQQVTLRCSPISGHKSVSWYQQVLGQGPQFIFQYYEKEERGRGNFPDRFSARQFPNYSSELNVNALLLGDSALYLCASSLVYGFSYNEQFFGPGTRLTVL.